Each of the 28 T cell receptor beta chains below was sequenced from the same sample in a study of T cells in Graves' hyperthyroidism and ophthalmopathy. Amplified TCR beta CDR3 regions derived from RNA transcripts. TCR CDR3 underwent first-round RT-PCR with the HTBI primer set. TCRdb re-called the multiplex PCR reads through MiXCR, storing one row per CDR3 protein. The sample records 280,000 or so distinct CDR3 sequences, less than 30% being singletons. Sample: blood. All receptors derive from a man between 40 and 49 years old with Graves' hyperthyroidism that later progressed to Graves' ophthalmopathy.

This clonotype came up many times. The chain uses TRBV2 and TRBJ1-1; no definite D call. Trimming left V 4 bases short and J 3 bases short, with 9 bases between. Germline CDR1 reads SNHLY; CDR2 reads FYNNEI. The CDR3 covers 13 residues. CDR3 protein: CASSAGSDTEAFF. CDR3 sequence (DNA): TGTGCCAGCAGTGCCGGGAGTGACACTGAAGCTTTCTTT.

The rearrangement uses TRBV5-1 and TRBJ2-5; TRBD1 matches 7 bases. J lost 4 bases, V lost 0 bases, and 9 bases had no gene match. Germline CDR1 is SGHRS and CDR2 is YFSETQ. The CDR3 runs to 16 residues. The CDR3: CASSLGQTGLPETQYF. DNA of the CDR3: TGCGCCAGCAGCTTGGGCCAGACAGGGCTTCCAGAGACCCAGTACTTC.

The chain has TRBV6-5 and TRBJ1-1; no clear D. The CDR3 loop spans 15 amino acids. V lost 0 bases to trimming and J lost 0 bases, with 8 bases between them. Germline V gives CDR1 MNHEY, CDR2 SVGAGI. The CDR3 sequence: CASSYSGFMNTEAFF. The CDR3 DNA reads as TGTGCCAGCAGTTACTCGGGATTTATGAACACTGAAGCTTTCTTT.

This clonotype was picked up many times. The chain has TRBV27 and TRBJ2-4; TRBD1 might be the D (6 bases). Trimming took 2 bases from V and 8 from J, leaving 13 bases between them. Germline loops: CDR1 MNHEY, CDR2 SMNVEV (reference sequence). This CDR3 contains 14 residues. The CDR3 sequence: CASSLMGAGDIQYF. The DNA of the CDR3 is TGTGCCAGCAGTTTAATGGGGGCTGGGGACATTCAGTACTTC.

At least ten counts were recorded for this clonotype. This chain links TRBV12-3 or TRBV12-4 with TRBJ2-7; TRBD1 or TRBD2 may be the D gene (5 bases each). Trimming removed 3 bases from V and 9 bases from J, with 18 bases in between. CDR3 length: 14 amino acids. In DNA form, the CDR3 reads TGTGCCAGCAGTTTCACGGGACGACAAGAAGGGCAGTACTTC. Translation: CASSFTGRQEGQYF.

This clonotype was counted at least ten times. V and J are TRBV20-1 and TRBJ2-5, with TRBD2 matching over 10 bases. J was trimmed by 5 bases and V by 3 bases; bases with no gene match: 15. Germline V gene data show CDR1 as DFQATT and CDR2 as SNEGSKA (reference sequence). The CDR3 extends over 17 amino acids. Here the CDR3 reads CSASPAGGPPGPETQYF. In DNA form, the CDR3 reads TGCAGTGCTAGCCCAGCGGGAGGGCCGCCAGGACCGGAGACCCAGTACTTC.

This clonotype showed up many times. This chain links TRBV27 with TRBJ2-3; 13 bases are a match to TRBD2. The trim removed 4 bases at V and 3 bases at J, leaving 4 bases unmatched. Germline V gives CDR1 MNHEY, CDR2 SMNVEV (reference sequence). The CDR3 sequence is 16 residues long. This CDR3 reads CASSSRLAGGTDTQYF. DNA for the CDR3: TGTGCCAGCAGTTCCCGACTAGCGGGAGGTACAGATACGCAGTATTTT.

The CDR3 DNA sequence: TGTGCCAGCAGCACGACAGAAAGAGACACCGGGGAGCTGTTTTTT. Translating it yields CASSTTERDTGELFF. The V and J genes are TRBV6-1 and TRBJ2-2, with a weak D call TRBD1 (5 bases). The CDR3 has 15 residues. The germline V gene has CDR1 MNHNS and CDR2 SASEGT. Trimming cost V 6 bases and J 3 bases, with 14 bases left between them.

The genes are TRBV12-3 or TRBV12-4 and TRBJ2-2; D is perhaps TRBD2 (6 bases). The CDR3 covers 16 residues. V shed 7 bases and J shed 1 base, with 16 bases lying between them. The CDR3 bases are TGTGCCAGCACCGATACTAGCCGTAAGAACACCGGGGAGCTGTTTTTT. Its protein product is CASTDTSRKNTGELFF.

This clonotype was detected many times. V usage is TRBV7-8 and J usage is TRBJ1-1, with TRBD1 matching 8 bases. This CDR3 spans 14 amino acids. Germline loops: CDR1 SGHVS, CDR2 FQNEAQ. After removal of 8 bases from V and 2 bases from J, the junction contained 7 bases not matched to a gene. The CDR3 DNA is TGTGCCAGCGGGACAGGCTTAAGCAACACTGAAGCTTTCTTT. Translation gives CASGTGLSNTEAFF.

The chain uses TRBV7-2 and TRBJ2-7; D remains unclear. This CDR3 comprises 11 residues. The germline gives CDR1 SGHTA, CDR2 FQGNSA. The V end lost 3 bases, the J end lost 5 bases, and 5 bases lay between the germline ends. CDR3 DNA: TGTGCCAGCAGCTTGTATGACGAGCAGTACTTC. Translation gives CASSLYDEQYF. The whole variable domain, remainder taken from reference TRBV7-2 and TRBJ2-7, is GAGVSQSPSNKVTEKGKDVELRCDPISGHTALYWYRQSLGQGLEFLIYFQGNSAPDKSGLPSDRFSAERTGGSVSTLTIQRTQQEDSAVYLCASSLYDEQYFGPGTRLTVT.

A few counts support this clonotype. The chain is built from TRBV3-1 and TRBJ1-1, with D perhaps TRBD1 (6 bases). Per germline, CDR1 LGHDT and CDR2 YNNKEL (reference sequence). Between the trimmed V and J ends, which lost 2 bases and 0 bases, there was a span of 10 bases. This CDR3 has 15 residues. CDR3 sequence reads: CASSQRGQMNTEAFF. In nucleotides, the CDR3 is TGTGCCAGCAGCCAACGCGGACAGATGAACACTGAAGCTTTCTTT.

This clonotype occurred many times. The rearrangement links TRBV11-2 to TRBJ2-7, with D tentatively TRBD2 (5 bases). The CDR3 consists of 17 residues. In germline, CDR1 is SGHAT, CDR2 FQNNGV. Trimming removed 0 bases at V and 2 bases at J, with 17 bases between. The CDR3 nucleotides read TGTGCCAGCAGCTTAGATGGGCGGGCCCTTGGTGCCTACGAGCAGTACTTC. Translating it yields CASSLDGRALGAYEQYF.

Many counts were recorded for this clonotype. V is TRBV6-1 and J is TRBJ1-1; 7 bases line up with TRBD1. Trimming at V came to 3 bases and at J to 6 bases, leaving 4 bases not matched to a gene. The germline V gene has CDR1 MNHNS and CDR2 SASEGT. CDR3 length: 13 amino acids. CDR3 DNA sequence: TGTGCCAGCAGTGAGACCGACAGGGCTGAAGCTTTCTTT. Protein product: CASSETDRAEAFF.

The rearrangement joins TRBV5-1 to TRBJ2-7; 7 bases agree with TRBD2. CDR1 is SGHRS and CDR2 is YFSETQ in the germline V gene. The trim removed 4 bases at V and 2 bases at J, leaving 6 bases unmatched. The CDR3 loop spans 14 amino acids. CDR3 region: CASSVPSGAYEQYF. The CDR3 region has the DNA TGCGCCAGCAGCGTGCCTAGCGGAGCCTACGAGCAGTACTTC.

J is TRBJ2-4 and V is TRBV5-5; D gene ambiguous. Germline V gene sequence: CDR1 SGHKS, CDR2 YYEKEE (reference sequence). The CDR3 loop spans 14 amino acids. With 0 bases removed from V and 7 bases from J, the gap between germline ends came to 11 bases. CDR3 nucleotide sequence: TGTGCCAGCAGCTTGGAACCTATTATGAACATTCAGTACTTC. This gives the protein CASSLEPIMNIQYF.

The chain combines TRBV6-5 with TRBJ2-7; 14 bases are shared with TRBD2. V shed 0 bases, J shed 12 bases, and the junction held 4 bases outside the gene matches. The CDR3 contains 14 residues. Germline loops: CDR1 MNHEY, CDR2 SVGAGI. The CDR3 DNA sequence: TGTGCCAGCAGTTACTCCGGGACTAGCGGGAGCCCGTACTTC. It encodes CASSYSGTSGSPYF.

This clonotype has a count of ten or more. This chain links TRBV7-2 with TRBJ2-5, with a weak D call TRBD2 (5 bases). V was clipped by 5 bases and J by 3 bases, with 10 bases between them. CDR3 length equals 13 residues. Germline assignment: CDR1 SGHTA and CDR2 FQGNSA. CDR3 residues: CASSNTREETQYF. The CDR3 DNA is TGTGCCAGCAGCAATACGAGGGAAGAGACCCAGTACTTC.

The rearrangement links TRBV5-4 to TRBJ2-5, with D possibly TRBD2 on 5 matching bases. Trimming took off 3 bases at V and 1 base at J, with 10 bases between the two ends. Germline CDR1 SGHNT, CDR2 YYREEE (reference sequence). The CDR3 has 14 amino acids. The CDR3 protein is CASSSPGTQETQYF. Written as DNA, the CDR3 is TGTGCCAGCAGCTCGCCGGGAACCCAAGAGACCCAGTACTTC.

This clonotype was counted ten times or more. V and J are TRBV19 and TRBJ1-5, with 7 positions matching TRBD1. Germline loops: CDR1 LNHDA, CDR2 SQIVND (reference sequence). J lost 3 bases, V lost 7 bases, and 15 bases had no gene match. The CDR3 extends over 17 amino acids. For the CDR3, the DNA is TGTGCCAGTACCCTTTTTACAGGGGCGGGTTTCAATCAGCCCCAGCATTTT. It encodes CASTLFTGAGFNQPQHF. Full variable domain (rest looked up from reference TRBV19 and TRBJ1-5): DGGITQSPKYLFRKEGQNVTLSCEQNLNHDAMYWYRQDPGQGLRLIYYSQIVNDFQKGDIAEGYSVSREKKESFPLTVTSAQKNPTAFYLCASTLFTGAGFNQPQHFGDGTRLSIL.

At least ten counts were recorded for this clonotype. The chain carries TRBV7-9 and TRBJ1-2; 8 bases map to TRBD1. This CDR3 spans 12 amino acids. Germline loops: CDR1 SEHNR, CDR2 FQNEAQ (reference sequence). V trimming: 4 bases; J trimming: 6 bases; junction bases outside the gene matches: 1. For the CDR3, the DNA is TGTGCCAGCAGCTCACAGGGGGATGGCTACACCTTC. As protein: CASSSQGDGYTF.

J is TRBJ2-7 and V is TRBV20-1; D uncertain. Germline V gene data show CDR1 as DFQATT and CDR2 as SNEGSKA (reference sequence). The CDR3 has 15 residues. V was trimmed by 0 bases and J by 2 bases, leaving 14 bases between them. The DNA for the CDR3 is TGCAGTGCTAGAGATCCGACTGACAAGACCTACGAGCAGTACTTC. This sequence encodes CSARDPTDKTYEQYF.

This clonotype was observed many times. CDR3 sequence (DNA): TGTGCCAGCAGAGAATATCTAAGCAATCAGCCCCAGCATTTT. Translated, it gives CASREYLSNQPQHF. The rearrangement uses TRBV12-3 or TRBV12-4 and TRBJ1-5, with unresolved D. Trimming stripped 6 bases from V and 1 base from J, with 10 bases between. The length of the CDR3 is 14 residues.

The CDR3 coding sequence is TGTGCCAGCAGTTCCCCAGGGGGAGGTAACTATGGCTACACCTTC. Translation: CASSSPGGGNYGYTF. J is TRBJ1-2 and V is TRBV28; 7 bases are a match to TRBD1. CDR3 length: 15 amino acids. Trimming cost V 4 bases and J 1 base; bases outside gene matches: 6. Germline values: CDR1 MDHEN, CDR2 SYDVKM.

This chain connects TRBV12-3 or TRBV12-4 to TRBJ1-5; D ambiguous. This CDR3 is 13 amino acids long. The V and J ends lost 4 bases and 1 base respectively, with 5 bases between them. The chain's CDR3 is CASSSKSNQPQHF. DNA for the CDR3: TGTGCCAGCAGTTCGAAAAGCAATCAGCCCCAGCATTTT.

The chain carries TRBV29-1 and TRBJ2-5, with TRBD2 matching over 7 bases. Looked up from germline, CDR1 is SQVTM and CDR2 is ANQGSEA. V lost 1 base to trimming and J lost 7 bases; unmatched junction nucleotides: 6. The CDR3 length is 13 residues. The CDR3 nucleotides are TGCAGCGTTGAAGGGGCGCAGCGGGGGACCCAGTACTTC. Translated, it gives CSVEGAQRGTQYF.

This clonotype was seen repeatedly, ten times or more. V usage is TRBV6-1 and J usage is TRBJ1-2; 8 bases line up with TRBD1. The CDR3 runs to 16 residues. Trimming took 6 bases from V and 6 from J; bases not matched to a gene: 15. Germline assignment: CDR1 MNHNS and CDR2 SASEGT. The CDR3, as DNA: TGTGCCAGCAGGACCCAGACAGGGGCCAGGGGCAATGGCTACACCTTC. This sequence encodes CASRTQTGARGNGYTF.

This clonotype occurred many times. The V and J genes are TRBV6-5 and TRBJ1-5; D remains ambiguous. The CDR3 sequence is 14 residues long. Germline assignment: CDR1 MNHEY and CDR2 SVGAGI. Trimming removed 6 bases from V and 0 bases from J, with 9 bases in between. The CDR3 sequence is CASSADDSNQPQHF. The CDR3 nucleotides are TGTGCCAGCAGCGCGGACGATAGCAATCAGCCCCAGCATTTT.